These 22 T cell receptor beta chains originate from one sample sequenced in a study of beta chain features in type 1 diabetes. Broader study findings: Moderate yet significant TCRB CDR3 shortening was seen in Type 1 diabetes patients in all four CD4+ subsets.

The antigens for these receptors are not known. Expressed TCRB transcripts were sequenced because the isolated RNA had all been reverse transcribed beforehand. Data came from immunoSEQ multiplex PCR; TCRdb stores just in-frame clones and leaves some out. The data contain roughly 300,000 clones, approximately 14% of them seen just once; the ten biggest clones take up over 0.015%. What was sequenced was naive CD4+ T cells from blood. The receptors shown here come from a man aged 25-45 years with type 1 diabetes.

This clone was observed a handful of times. The genes are TRBV9 and TRBJ2-7; D not resolved. CDR3 size: 15 residues. V was cut by 4 bases and J by 0 bases, with 14 bases left in between. CDR1 SGDLS and CDR2 YYNGEE come from the germline V gene. The DNA of the CDR3 is TGTGCCAGCAGCCCCCCCAGCGCGAGCTCCTACGAGCAGTACTTC. It encodes CASSPPSASSYEQYF.

This clone turned up a few times. The V and J genes are TRBV28 and TRBJ1-1; D is perhaps TRBD1 (5 bases). Germline CDR1 is MDHEN and CDR2 is SYDVKM. CDR3 size: 15 residues. Trimming shortened V by 3 bases and J by 1 base, and 12 bases separated the two germline ends. CDR3 sequence: CASSFYARGNTEAFF. The CDR3 region has the DNA TGTGCCAGCAGTTTCTATGCAAGGGGGAACACTGAAGCTTTCTTT.

This clone was detected a few times. The J gene is TRBJ1-2, the V gene TRBV18; 8 bases are shared with TRBD1. There are 15 residues in the CDR3. Germline V lookup: CDR1 KGHSH, CDR2 LQKENI. V lost 2 bases and J lost 4; bases outside the gene matches: 6. CDR3 region: CASSPGDRGTYGYTF. The CDR3 nucleotides are TGTGCCAGCTCACCAGGCGACAGGGGCACCTATGGCTACACCTTC.

CDR3 sequence reads: CASSVGSSGETQYF. DNA of the CDR3: TGTGCCAGCAGCGTAGGGAGTAGCGGGGAGACCCAGTACTTC. This chain connects TRBV9 to TRBJ2-5; TRBD2 matches 7 bases. Germline V gives CDR1 SGDLS, CDR2 YYNGEE. This CDR3 region has 14 residues. J was trimmed by 5 bases and V by 0 bases; bases with no gene match: 4.

This clone was observed a few times. The chain links TRBV4-2 to TRBJ1-1; a possible D gene is TRBD1 (6 bases). Germline V gene lookup returns CDR1 LGHNA and CDR2 YNFKEQ. This CDR3 is built from 16 residues. With 2 bases removed from V and 1 base from J, the gap between germline ends came to 14 bases. The CDR3, as DNA: TGTGCCAGCAGCCAAATATTCCGGGACAAGAACACTGAAGCTTTCTTT. Encoded protein: CASSQIFRDKNTEAFF.

The genes are TRBV28 and TRBJ2-7; 9 bases fit TRBD1. The V gene end was trimmed by 6 bases and the J gene end by 7 bases; junction bases not matched to a gene: 16. The CDR3 runs 16 residues. CDR1 MDHEN and CDR2 SYDVKM come from the germline V gene. CDR3 in DNA: TGTGCCAGCAGACCCCCCCCCGGGACAGGGCTCCATGAGCAGTACTTC. It translates to CASRPPPGTGLHEQYF.

The chain carries TRBV7-2 and TRBJ2-7, with TRBD1 matching 9 bases. V shed 4 bases, J shed 3 bases, and the junction held 7 bases outside the gene matches. This CDR3 comprises 15 residues. Germline V gives CDR1 SGHTA, CDR2 FQGNSA. The CDR3 protein is CASSSGQGTFYEQYF. The CDR3 region has the DNA TGTGCCAGCAGCTCGGGACAGGGTACCTTCTACGAGCAGTACTTC.

This chain links TRBV5-4 with TRBJ2-5, with 10 bases matching TRBD2. V dropped 4 bases and J dropped 1; count of bases not matched to a gene: 4. The CDR3 has 15 amino acids. Germline V gives CDR1 SGHNT, CDR2 YYREEE (reference sequence). The CDR3 loop is CASSPRTSGQETQYF. CDR3 DNA sequence: TGTGCCAGCAGCCCTAGGACTAGCGGCCAAGAGACCCAGTACTTC.

The V call is TRBV25-1, the J call TRBJ2-1; D is unclear. Germline V CDR1 and CDR2: MGHDK, SYGVNS. V was trimmed by 4 bases and J by 5 bases, leaving 3 bases between them. This CDR3 has 11 amino acids. The CDR3 sequence: CASSVNNEQFF. The CDR3 bases are TGTGCCAGCAGTGTTAACAATGAGCAGTTCTTC.

This chain uses TRBV14 with TRBJ2-5, with TRBD1 matching 9 bases. The V gene end was trimmed by 1 base and the J gene end by 5 bases; junction bases not matched to a gene: 8. CDR1 is SGHDN, CDR2 FVKESK, per germline. This CDR3 region has 16 residues. CDR3 sequence: CASSQVTGGMVETQYF. CDR3 bases: TGTGCCAGCAGCCAAGTGACAGGGGGTATGGTGGAGACCCAGTACTTC.

The CDR3 spells CASSSGVEETQYF. DNA for the CDR3: TGTGCCAGCTCATCGGGGGTAGAAGAGACCCAGTACTTC. The chain joins TRBV18 to TRBJ2-5; tentatively, D is TRBD2 (6 bases). Trimming removed 5 bases at V and 3 bases at J, with 10 bases between. This CDR3 has 13 residues. In germline, CDR1 is KGHSH, CDR2 LQKENI.

This clone has just a few counts. This chain connects TRBV18 to TRBJ1-5, with no clear D. The CDR3 length is 15 residues. V was pared by 0 bases and J by 4 bases, with 10 bases between. CDR1 KGHSH and CDR2 LQKENI come from the germline V gene. CDR3 sequence reads: CASSPPYSRNQPQHF. The CDR3 coding sequence is TGTGCCAGCTCACCACCATACAGCCGAAATCAGCCCCAGCATTTT.

The chain is built from TRBV7-9 and TRBJ2-7; D not certain. The germline V gene encodes CDR1 SEHNR and CDR2 FQNEAQ (reference sequence). Trimming removed 5 bases from V and 6 bases from J, with 20 bases in between. The CDR3 totals 15 residues. CDR3 amino acids: CASSAHSPRGGEQYF. For the CDR3, the DNA is TGTGCCAGCAGCGCCCACTCACCCAGAGGTGGCGAGCAGTACTTC.

This chain uses TRBV5-1 with TRBJ2-4; the D gene is possibly TRBD1 (5 bases). Germline V CDR1 and CDR2: SGHRS, YFSETQ. Deletions cut 0 bases from V and 8 bases from J, with 6 bases between. This CDR3 is built from 12 residues. In nucleotides, the CDR3 is TGCGCCAGCAGCTTGGAGGGGCACATTCAGTACTTC. Amino acids: CASSLEGHIQYF.

The genes are TRBV9 and TRBJ2-7, with 14 bases matching TRBD2. The trim removed 3 bases at V and 7 bases at J, leaving 6 bases unmatched. Looked up from germline, CDR1 is SGDLS and CDR2 is YYNGEE. CDR3 length: 15 residues. The CDR3 region has the DNA TGTGCCAGCAGCGCGGGACTAGCGGGAGCGGGGGAGCAGTACTTC. Its translation is CASSAGLAGAGEQYF. Combining the CDR3 with reference TRBV9 and TRBJ2-7 gives the whole variable domain DSGVTQTPKHLITATGQRVTLRCSPRSGDLSVYWYQQSLDQGLQFLIQYYNGEERAKGNILERFSAQQFPDLHSELNLSSLELGDSALYFCASSAGLAGAGEQYFGPGTRLTVT.

This chain's CDR3 is CASSDRDQPQHF. DNA of the CDR3: TGTGCCAGCAGTGACAGGGATCAGCCCCAGCATTTT. The V call is TRBV25-1, the J call TRBJ1-5; possible D gene TRBD1, 5 bases. With 3 bases removed from V and 5 bases from J, the gap between germline ends came to 5 bases. The CDR3 is 12 residues long. Germline CDR1 MGHDK, CDR2 SYGVNS.

This clone was observed a handful of times. The chain has TRBV29-1 and TRBJ2-7; TRBD1 aligns across 7 bases. This CDR3 comprises 14 residues. The V gene's germline CDR1 is SQVTM and CDR2 ANQGSEA. The V gene end was trimmed by 5 bases and the J gene end by 3 bases; junction bases not matched to a gene: 10. The CDR3 region has the DNA TGCAGCGTTTTGTTCGGGACAGCGAACTACGAGCAGTACTTC. Residues: CSVLFGTANYEQYF.

The chain has TRBV2 and TRBJ1-2; TRBD1 aligns across 9 bases. The germline V gene encodes CDR1 SNHLY and CDR2 FYNNEI. CDR3 size: 13 residues. With 6 bases clipped from V and 8 bases from J, the junction kept 7 bases outside the gene matches. The CDR3: CASRDRGGRGYTF. For the CDR3, the DNA is TGTGCCAGCAGGGACAGGGGAGGACGCGGCTACACCTTC.

This clone was recorded a few times. The chain links TRBV18 to TRBJ2-5; TRBD1 aligns across 8 bases. Germline V gives CDR1 KGHSH, CDR2 LQKENI. V lost 2 bases to trimming and J lost 2 bases; unmatched junction nucleotides: 7. CDR3 length: 16 amino acids. CDR3 nucleotides: TGTGCCAGCTCACCATTCAGCTACAGGGGGCAAGAGACCCAGTACTTC. The encoded protein is CASSPFSYRGQETQYF.

This clone was seen a few times. This rearrangement joins TRBV28 to TRBJ2-1; TRBD1 matches at 7 bases. The CDR3 is 13 residues long. V was pared by 5 bases and J by 10 bases, with 8 bases of the junction left unmatched. Germline V gene lookup returns CDR1 MDHEN and CDR2 SYDVKM. CDR3 in amino acids: CASSPGQVYEQFF. The CDR3 bases are TGTGCCAGCAGTCCTGGACAGGTTTACGAGCAGTTCTTC.

This clone was seen a handful of times. The rearrangement links TRBV7-2 to TRBJ2-1; D possibly corresponds to TRBD2 (6 bases). In germline, CDR1 is SGHTA, CDR2 FQGNSA. This CDR3 comprises 13 residues. V was shortened by 5 bases and J by 3 bases, with 8 bases between the two germline ends. CDR3 in amino acids: CASSRDFYNEQFF. In nucleotides, the CDR3 is TGTGCCAGCAGCCGGGACTTCTACAATGAGCAGTTCTTC.

CDR3 protein: CAWRARGRRETQYF. DNA for the CDR3: TGTGCCTGGAGGGCTCGTGGGAGGAGAGAGACCCAGTACTTC. The chain employs TRBV30 and TRBJ2-5; the D gene is possibly TRBD2 (6 bases). Per germline, CDR1 GTSNPN and CDR2 SVGIG (reference sequence). Trimming left V 3 bases short and J 4 bases short, with 15 bases between. The CDR3 contains 14 residues. Variable domain in full (rest from reference TRBV30 and TRBJ2-5): SQTIHQWPATLVQPVGSPLSLECTVEGTSNPNLYWYRQAAGRGLQLLFYSVGIGQISSEVPQNLSASRPQDRQFILSSKKLLLSDSGFYLCAWRARGRRETQYFGPGTRLLVL.